This TCR beta chain is drawn from a study of regulatory T cells in long-lasting Graves disease. Overall study findings and caveats: TRBV28 was favored in persistent disease, as were TRBJ1-2 and TRBJ2-5. It was peripheral blood alone, not thyroid tissue, that was studied.

With 4 bases removed from V and 8 bases from J, the gap between germline ends came to 20 bases. The CDR3 loop spans 15 amino acids. CDR1 is SGHVS and CDR2 is FNYEAQ in the germline V gene. CDR3 regions were amplified by Arm-PCR using iRepertoire HTBI primers to build TCR beta libraries. TCRdb re-called the multiplex PCR reads through MiXCR, storing one row per CDR3 protein. Of some 410,000 distinct CDR3 sequences detected, 15% to 20% appear once; the ten largest clones hold around 11%. The time point denotes: newly diagnosed GD, antithyroid drugs for less than 3 months. After RNA was extracted from PBMCs, the TCR library was made from it. With EDTA tubes as the receptacles, around 10 milliliters of peripheral blood were drawn. This clonotype has just a few counts. Its antigen is unidentified. This same sample was also taken into another study, of T cells in Graves' hyperthyroidism and ophthalmopathy.

The TCR was taken from a woman aged 25 to 39 with Graves disease. The rearrangement uses TRBV7-6 and TRBJ1-2, with D unresolved. Specimen: peripheral blood mononuclear cells (PBMCs), collected at new diagnosis, from a patient treated with antithyroid drugs. The CDR3 DNA reads as TGTGCCAGCAGCTGGCCGGGCCAGACCCCGGGAGGCTACACCTTC. Translation gives CASSWPGQTPGGYTF.